This TCR beta chain was profiled in a study of OX40 agonist ivuxolimab in advanced cancers. Some background on the complete study: Ivuxolimab was an agonistic, fully human IgG2 monoclonal antibody directed against OX40 (CD134), a costimulatory receptor. Intravenous ivuxolimab was administered to patients every 2 weeks at six dose levels: 0.01, 0.1, 0.3, 1.5, 3 and 10 mg/kg. Of the approximately 50 dose-escalation patients, hepatocellular carcinoma was present in about 20, melanoma in approximately 15, renal cell carcinoma in 9 and head and neck cancer in 9. In the dose-escalation cohort, approximately 83% of patients were male, and the mean age was 60 years with a range of about 20 to 90. Patients were allowed to have had prior anti-PD-1, anti-PD-L1 or anti-CTLA-4 therapy, and roughly 40% of the dose-escalation patients had previously received checkpoint inhibitors. Three dose-escalation patients achieved partial responses, one with hepatocellular carcinoma and two with cutaneous melanoma. Peripheral TCRbeta sequencing aimed to test whether ivuxolimab altered TCR sequence diversity and caused clonal T-cell expansion. The paper reports the monotherapy dose-escalation portion (N = 52 patients) of the phase I ivuxolimab trial.

Details on this clone: There is no known antigen for this receptor. No qualities accompany the bases; no much larger clone lies one base away.

The trial excluded patients who had a history of autoimmune disease or were on systemic immunosuppression. Peripheral blood for TCR sequencing was collected from all dose cohorts at baseline, on cycle 4 day 1, and on cycle 7 day 1. The samples were drawn from a first-in-human, open-label, multicenter phase I dose-escalation trial of ivuxolimab. Adults with locally advanced or metastatic head and neck squamous cell, hepatocellular, melanoma or renal cell carcinoma were enrolled in the trial. Before TCR sequencing, CD4+ T cells and CD8+ T cells from peripheral blood were sorted into separate populations. Broad study findings and their caveats: Which antigens the clonally expanded peripheral T cells were specific for was not determined. After ivuxolimab, CD8+ T cells had more expanded clones than CD4+ T cells on average. At doses of 0.1 to 3.0 mg/kg, clonal expansion of both CD4+ and CD8+ T cells in blood was seen between baseline and week 6. In the 0.1-3.0 mg/kg groups, partial responders were among the patients with the lowest normalized peripheral clonal expansion, particularly in CD8+ T cells. Low levels of normalized T-cell clonal expansion were also seen in some nonresponding patients.

Genomic DNA was isolated from the sorted cells so that the TCRbeta CDR3 region could be sequenced. The immunoSEQ Assay was used for sequencing of TCRbeta CDR3 regions. This immuneACCESS table, as held by TCRdb, lists in-frame sequences with V and J called but not all clones. Of the missing ones, under half trace to an unresolved V gene in checked studies; the others have no known cause. The table for this sample lists over 50,000 clones; approximately 80% of them were counted only once. 0.55% to 0.8% of the sample goes to the ten largest clones. The CDR3, cysteine through phenylalanine, is 18 amino acids long. Only the CDR3 portion is preserved as DNA: 54 bases, with reading frame beginning at the first base. V is pruned by 2 bases and J by 5 bases, leaving 15 bases of the junction without a gene match. The germline V gene supplies CDR1 SGHTA and CDR2 FQGNSA.

The chain is made from TRBV7-2 and TRBJ2-1, and 7 junction bases match TRBD1. The sequence came from an adult with an advanced solid tumor such as melanoma, head and neck, liver or kidney cancer. This specimen was CD4+ or CD8+ T cells sorted from blood, taken in a trial of the OX40 agonist ivuxolimab. At the DNA level, the sequence is TGTGCCAGCAGCTTAATCCCCTGGGTCAGGGGGTCCGACAATGAGCAGTTCTTC. Translated, this is CASSLIPWVRGSDNEQFF.